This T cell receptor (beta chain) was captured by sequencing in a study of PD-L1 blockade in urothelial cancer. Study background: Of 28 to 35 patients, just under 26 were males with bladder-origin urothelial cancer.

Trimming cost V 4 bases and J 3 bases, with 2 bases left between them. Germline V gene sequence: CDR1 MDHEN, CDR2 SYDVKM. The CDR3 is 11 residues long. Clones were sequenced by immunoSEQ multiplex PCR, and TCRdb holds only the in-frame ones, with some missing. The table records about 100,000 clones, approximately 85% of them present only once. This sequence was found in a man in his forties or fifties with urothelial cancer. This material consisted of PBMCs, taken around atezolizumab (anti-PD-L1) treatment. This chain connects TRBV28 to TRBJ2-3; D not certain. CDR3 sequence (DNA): TGTGCCAGCAGTTCGACAGATACGCAGTATTTT. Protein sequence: CASSSTDTQYF.